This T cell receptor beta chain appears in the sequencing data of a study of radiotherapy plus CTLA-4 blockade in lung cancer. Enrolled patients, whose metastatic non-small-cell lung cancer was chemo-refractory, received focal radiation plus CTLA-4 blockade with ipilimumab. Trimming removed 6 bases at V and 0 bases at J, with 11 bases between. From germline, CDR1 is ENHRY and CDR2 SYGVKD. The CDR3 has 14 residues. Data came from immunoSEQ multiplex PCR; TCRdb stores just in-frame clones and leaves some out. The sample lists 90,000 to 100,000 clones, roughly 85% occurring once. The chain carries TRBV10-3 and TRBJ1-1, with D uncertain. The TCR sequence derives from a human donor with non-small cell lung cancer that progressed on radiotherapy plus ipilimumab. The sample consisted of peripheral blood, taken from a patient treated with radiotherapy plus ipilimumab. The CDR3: CAISGRSLNTEAFF. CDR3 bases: TGTGCCATCAGCGGACGGAGCTTGAACACTGAAGCTTTCTTT.